A single sample gave rise to the 23 T cell receptor beta chains below, sequenced in a study of beta chain features in type 1 diabetes. Expressed TCRB transcripts were sequenced after all isolated RNA was converted to cDNA. Here immunoSEQ multiplex PCR was the method, and the copy in TCRdb shows in-frame clones only, minus some. The data show hundreds of thousands of clones, about an eighth seen once. The material sequenced was naive CD4+ T cells from blood. These receptors all come from a woman younger than 35 in good health.

This clone appeared a few times. V is TRBV9 and J is TRBJ1-4; no reliable D call. Trimming removed 4 bases from V and 0 bases from J, with 10 bases in between. The CDR3 is 15 amino acids. The germline CDR1 and CDR2 sequences are SGDLS and YYNGEE. The CDR3 loop reads CASSLGSATNEKLFF. CDR3 nucleotides: TGTGCCAGCAGCTTAGGCAGTGCAACTAATGAAAAACTGTTTTTT.

V gene TRBV30 combines with J gene TRBJ2-1; the match to TRBD2 covers 11 bases. Germline-derived CDR1 and CDR2 are GTSNPN and SVGIG (reference sequence). This CDR3 spans 16 amino acids. V lost 2 bases to trimming and J lost 7 bases; unmatched junction nucleotides: 10. DNA of the CDR3: TGTGCCTGGAGTACACTAGCGGGAGTAATTCGGAATGAGCAGTTCTTC. Translation: CAWSTLAGVIRNEQFF.

This clone was counted between two and nine times. The chain's CDR3 is CASSQDWPDRPLHF. As DNA, the CDR3 is TGCGCCAGCAGCCAAGATTGGCCGGACCGACCCCTCCACTTT. This chain connects TRBV4-3 to TRBJ1-6; D gene unclear. Trimming pared 0 bases from V and 12 bases from J, leaving 12 bases between. Germline V gives CDR1 LGHNA, CDR2 YSLEER. CDR3 length: 14 amino acids.

The V gene is TRBV4-2, the J gene TRBJ1-1, with a possible D match to TRBD1 (6 bases). CDR3 length: 14 residues. Germline V gene lookup returns CDR1 LGHNA and CDR2 YNFKEQ. Trimming took 4 bases from V and 2 from J, leaving 11 bases between them. CDR3: CASSRTGINTEAFF. CDR3 in DNA: TGTGCCAGCAGCCGAACAGGGATAAACACTGAAGCTTTCTTT.

The V call is TRBV29-1, the J call TRBJ2-3, with 8 nucleotides matching TRBD2. Germline values: CDR1 SQVTM, CDR2 ANQGSEA. J gave up 3 bases and V 5 bases, and 10 bases lay outside the gene matches. The CDR3 consists of 15 residues. Here the CDR3 reads CSVFLAGGRTDTQYF. CDR3 sequence (DNA): TGCAGCGTTTTCTTGGCGGGAGGTCGAACAGATACGCAGTATTTT.

This clone was observed a handful of times. The chain uses TRBV11-1 and TRBJ2-3, with D tentatively TRBD1 (5 bases). Germline V lookup: CDR1 SGHAT, CDR2 FQDESV (reference sequence). The CDR3 totals 14 residues. Trimming shortened V by 1 base and J by 3 bases, and 8 bases separated the two germline ends. The CDR3 is CASSLVAGTDTQYF. The CDR3 coding sequence is TGTGCCAGCAGCTTAGTGGCAGGGACAGATACGCAGTATTTT.

The chain employs TRBV29-1 and TRBJ2-2; possible D gene TRBD2, 6 bases. The germline CDR1 and CDR2 sequences are SQVTM and ANQGSEA. The CDR3 is 14 amino acids. Trimming took off 6 bases at V and 4 bases at J, with 15 bases between the two ends. The CDR3 here is CSVTNLGGTGELFF. The CDR3 region has the DNA TGCAGCGTCACTAACCTGGGGGGCACCGGGGAGCTGTTTTTT.

CDR3 coding DNA: TGTGCCAGCAGCCCTGGGACTCCGGGCGCCACTGAAGCTTTCTTT. It translates to CASSPGTPGATEAFF. The chain couples TRBV7-9 to TRBJ1-1; D is possibly TRBD1 (5 bases). This CDR3 spans 15 amino acids. In germline, CDR1 is SEHNR, CDR2 FQNEAQ (reference sequence). V shed 5 bases and J shed 4 bases, with 17 bases lying between them. The variable domain in full, with the rest retrieved from reference TRBV7-9 and TRBJ1-1, is DTGVSQNPRHKITKRGQNVTFRCDPISEHNRLYWYRQTLGQGPEFLTYFQNEAQLEKSRLLSDRFSAERPKGSFSTLEIQRTEQGDSAMYLCASSPGTPGATEAFFGQGTRLTVV.

This clone was seen a few times. V is TRBV7-9 and J is TRBJ2-6; D possibly corresponds to TRBD1 (6 bases). V dropped 11 bases and J dropped 0 bases, with 26 bases sitting between them. The length of the CDR3 is 19 residues. CDR1 SEHNR and CDR2 FQNEAQ come from the germline V gene (reference sequence). The CDR3 nucleotides read TGTGCCGCCTACGTCCCGGGACATGCCCCATACTCTGGGGCCAACGTCCTGACTTTC. Translation: CAAYVPGHAPYSGANVLTF.

A note on this clone: The junction does not match germline at one end; this may be a read error. This chain joins TRBV29-1 and TRBJ2-6, with unresolved D. Germline assignment: CDR1 SQVTM and CDR2 ANQGSEA. The CDR3 is 12 amino acids. In DNA form, the CDR3 reads TGCGGCGTTGATTCCGGGGCCAACGTCCTGACTTTC. This codes for CGVDSGANVLTF.

V and J are TRBV14 and TRBJ1-4; no reliable D call. Germline V gives CDR1 SGHDN, CDR2 FVKESK. The germline V and J ends were trimmed by 2 bases and 6 bases, with 7 bases remaining between them. The CDR3 spans 13 residues. The CDR3 protein is CASSQNLYEKLFF. CDR3 sequence (DNA): TGTGCCAGCAGCCAAAACCTCTATGAAAAACTGTTTTTT.

The chain carries TRBV5-1 and TRBJ2-1; 7 bases line up with TRBD1. CDR1 and CDR2 (germline): SGHRS, YFSETQ. V lost 4 bases to trimming and J lost 0 bases; unmatched junction nucleotides: 4. The CDR3 totals 15 residues. In nucleotides, the CDR3 is TGCGCCAGCAGCACACAGGGGTCCTCCTACAATGAGCAGTTCTTC. Its translation: CASSTQGSSYNEQFF.

The gene calls are TRBV30 and TRBJ1-4; no definite D call. The germline V gene encodes CDR1 GTSNPN and CDR2 SVGIG (reference sequence). This CDR3 has 13 residues. The V and J ends lost 1 base and 8 bases respectively, with 11 bases between them. Here the CDR3 DNA reads TGTGCCTGGAGTGGTGAGGCTGGAGAAAAACTGTTTTTT. Protein product: CAWSGEAGEKLFF. The variable domain in full, completed from reference TRBV30 and TRBJ1-4, reads SQTIHQWPATLVQPVGSPLSLECTVEGTSNPNLYWYRQAAGRGLQLLFYSVGIGQISSEVPQNLSASRPQDRQFILSSKKLLLSDSGFYLCAWSGEAGEKLFFGSGTQLSVL.

The sample holds a few counts of this clone. This chain connects TRBV7-9 to TRBJ2-7, with a tentative D call TRBD2 (6 bases). Germline V gene data show CDR1 as SEHNR and CDR2 as FQNEAQ (reference sequence). This CDR3 has 10 amino acids. The CDR3 spells CASSPMDYTV. CDR3 DNA sequence: TGTGCCAGCAGCCCCATGGACTATACCGTC.

This clone has only a few counts. The chain carries TRBV4-2 and TRBJ2-3; 16 bases agree with TRBD2. This CDR3 comprises 18 residues. Germline V gene data show CDR1 as LGHNA and CDR2 as YNFKEQ. Germline trimming cut 1 base from V and 4 bases from J; bases unmatched to any gene: 5. This chain's CDR3 is CASSQAGTSGGAADTQYF. DNA for the CDR3: TGTGCCAGCAGCCAAGCGGGGACTAGCGGGGGGGCAGCAGATACGCAGTATTTT.

A few counts support this clone. V and J are TRBV5-1 and TRBJ2-3, with 7 nucleotides matching TRBD1. The junction had 7 bases not matched to a gene; V was cut back by 3 bases and J by 0 bases. The germline V gene has CDR1 SGHRS and CDR2 YFSETQ. The CDR3 consists of 16 residues. The CDR3 nucleotides read TGCGCCAGCAGCTCCCGTCCGGGACAGAGCACAGATACGCAGTATTTT. This encodes CASSSRPGQSTDTQYF.

The chain uses TRBV4-1 and TRBJ2-5; either TRBD1 or TRBD2 may fit D (5 bases each). Trimming cost V 1 base and J 5 bases, with 17 bases left between them. CDR1 and CDR2 (germline): MGHRA, YSYEKL. CDR3 length: 16 amino acids. This CDR3 reads CASSQGGTINGETQYF. DNA for the CDR3: TGCGCCAGCAGCCAAGGAGGGACCATAAATGGGGAGACCCAGTACTTC.

V usage is TRBV5-1 and J usage is TRBJ2-1; a weak D match, TRBD1 (5 bases). V was cut by 4 bases and J by 4 bases, with 12 bases left in between. CDR1 is SGHRS and CDR2 is YFSETQ in the germline V gene. The CDR3 contains 14 residues. The CDR3 loop reads CASSVQAEYNEQFF. CDR3 sequence (DNA): TGCGCCAGCAGCGTACAGGCAGAATACAATGAGCAGTTCTTC. Full variable domain (rest looked up from reference TRBV5-1 and TRBJ2-1): KAGVTQTPRYLIKTRGQQVTLSCSPISGHRSVSWYQQTPGQGLQFLFEYFSETQRNKGNFPGRFSGRQFSNSRSEMNVSTLELGDSALYLCASSVQAEYNEQFFGPGTRLTVL.

The chain joins TRBV18 to TRBJ1-5, with 7 bases that match TRBD1. Per the germline V gene, CDR1 is KGHSH and CDR2 is LQKENI. J lost 5 bases, V lost 6 bases, and 7 bases had no gene match. This CDR3 spans 14 amino acids. The CDR3 DNA sequence: TGTGCCAGCTCTCCTCGACAGGGCGATCAGCCCCAGCATTTT. Protein sequence: CASSPRQGDQPQHF.

The sample holds a few counts of this clone. The chain has TRBV15 and TRBJ2-5; D is possibly TRBD1 or TRBD2 (5 bases each). Trimming removed 2 bases from V and 2 bases from J, with 12 bases in between. The germline V gene has CDR1 LNHNV and CDR2 YYDKDF (reference sequence). The CDR3 sequence is 15 residues long. CDR3 sequence: CATSRHPGAQETQYF. CDR3 nucleotide sequence: TGTGCCACCAGCAGACACCCCGGGGCTCAAGAGACCCAGTACTTC.

This clone was seen a few times. The chain carries TRBV18 and TRBJ1-5; tentatively, D is TRBD1 (5 bases). There are 16 residues in the CDR3. CDR1 and CDR2 from the germline V gene are KGHSH and LQKENI. Trimming stripped 3 bases from V and 9 bases from J, with 21 bases between. The CDR3 spells CASSPPGWRQARPQHF. CDR3 sequence (DNA): TGTGCCAGCTCACCGCCAGGGTGGAGGCAGGCGAGGCCCCAGCATTTT. Variable domain in full (rest from reference TRBV18 and TRBJ1-5): NAGVMQNPRHLVRRRGQEARLRCSPMKGHSHVYWYRQLPEEGLKFMVYLQKENIIDESGMPKERFSAEFPKEGPSILRIQQVVRGDSAAYFCASSPPGWRQARPQHFGDGTRLSIL.

This clone was detected only a few times. This chain uses TRBV7-3 with TRBJ2-1, with a tentative D call TRBD1 (5 bases). V lost 5 bases to trimming and J lost 5 bases, with 13 bases between them. The CDR3 extends over 14 amino acids. The germline V gene has CDR1 SGHTA and CDR2 FQGTGA. As DNA, the CDR3 is TGTGCCAGCAGCCCAAGGGGCGTCCACAATGAGCAGTTCTTC. It specifies CASSPRGVHNEQFF.

DNA of the CDR3: TGTGCCAGCAGATACGACAGGGTCACAGATACGCAGTATTTT. It yields the protein CASRYDRVTDTQYF. The rearrangement joins TRBV6-6 to TRBJ2-3, with 7 bases lining up with TRBD1. Looked up from germline, CDR1 is MNHNY and CDR2 is SVGAGI (reference sequence). This CDR3 is built from 14 residues. Losses at the gene ends were 6 bases for V and 2 bases for J; bases not matched to a gene: 5.